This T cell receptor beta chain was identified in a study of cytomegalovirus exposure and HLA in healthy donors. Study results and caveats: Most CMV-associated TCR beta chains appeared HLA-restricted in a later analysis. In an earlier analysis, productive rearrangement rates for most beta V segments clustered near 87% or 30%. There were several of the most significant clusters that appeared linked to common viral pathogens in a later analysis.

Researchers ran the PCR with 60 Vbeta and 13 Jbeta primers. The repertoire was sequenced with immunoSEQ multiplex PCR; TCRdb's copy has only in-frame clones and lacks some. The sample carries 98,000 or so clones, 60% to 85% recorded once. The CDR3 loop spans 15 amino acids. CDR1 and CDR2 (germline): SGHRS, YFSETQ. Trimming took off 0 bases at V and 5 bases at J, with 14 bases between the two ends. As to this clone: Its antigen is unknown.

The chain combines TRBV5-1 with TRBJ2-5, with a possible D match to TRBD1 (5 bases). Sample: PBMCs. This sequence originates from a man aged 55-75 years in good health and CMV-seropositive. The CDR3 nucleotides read TGCGCCAGCAGCTTGGAGGCAGGGCCGGCGGAGACCCAGTACTTC. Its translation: CASSLEAGPAETQYF. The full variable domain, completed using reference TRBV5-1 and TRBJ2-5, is KAGVTQTPRYLIKTRGQQVTLSCSPISGHRSVSWYQQTPGQGLQFLFEYFSETQRNKGNFPGRFSGRQFSNSRSEMNVSTLELGDSALYLCASSLEAGPAETQYFGPGTRLLVL.